Shown below are 22 T cell receptor beta chains from a single sample sequenced in a study of blood T cell repertoires in COVID-19 (dated by TCRdb to 2018 to 2021). Receptor libraries were prepared by the immunoSEQ multiplex PCR assay. The immuneACCESS repertoire file appears here via TCRdb, limited to in-frame rearrangements. These files lack a portion of the clones; in checked studies, under half of the deficit traces to unresolved V genes, and the cause of the others is not known. In this sample the table shows 200,000 to 250,000 clones, just over 85% of which occur a single time. In total, the top ten clones hold over 12% of the sample. Sequencing input: PBMCs or T cells enriched from blood (not recorded which). All receptors come from a woman between 45 and 65 years old with acute COVID-19.

Comment on this clone: This CDR3 is also generated by other DNA sequences in the sample. The chain joins TRBV29-1 to TRBJ1-5; TRBD1 agrees at 9 bases. Germline V CDR1 and CDR2: SQVTM, ANQGSEA. V lost 6 bases to trimming and J lost 4 bases; unmatched junction nucleotides: 1. This CDR3 spans 12 amino acids. The CDR3 DNA is TGCAGCGTGGGACAGGGAAATCAGCCCCAGCATTTT. Amino acids: CSVGQGNQPQHF.

The chain has TRBV29-1 and TRBJ1-4; possible D gene TRBD1, 6 bases. This CDR3 has 15 residues. The germline gives CDR1 SQVTM, CDR2 ANQGSEA. V was clipped by 4 bases and J by 8 bases, with 20 bases between them. The chain's CDR3 is CSVAAGAGVREKLFF. For the CDR3, the DNA is TGCAGCGTTGCGGCAGGGGCAGGGGTTCGAGAAAAACTGTTTTTT.

The rearrangement uses TRBV9 and TRBJ2-3; TRBD2 matches 10 bases. The V gene end was trimmed by 0 bases and the J gene end by 7 bases; junction bases not matched to a gene: 11. The CDR3 totals 17 residues. Looked up from germline, CDR1 is SGDLS and CDR2 is YYNGEE. CDR3 protein: CASSVAGLAGALNTQYF. The CDR3 DNA reads as TGTGCCAGCAGCGTAGCTGGCCTAGCGGGAGCTTTAAATACGCAGTATTTT.

This clone was seen only once. The J gene is TRBJ1-2, the V gene TRBV28; 9 bases map to TRBD1. V trimming: 6 bases; J trimming: 4 bases; junction bases outside the gene matches: 12. The CDR3 has 16 residues. Germline CDR1 and CDR2: MDHEN and SYDVKM. The CDR3 DNA follows: TGTGCCAGCAGCGGACCCACGGGACAGGGAATCTATGGCTACACCTTC. This codes for CASSGPTGQGIYGYTF.

V is TRBV6-6 and J is TRBJ1-1; D is ambiguous. V lost 5 bases and J lost 2, with 3 bases in between. This CDR3 is built from 11 residues. The V gene's germline CDR1 is MNHNY and CDR2 SVGAGI (reference sequence). The CDR3 spells CASSSNTEAFF. In DNA form, the CDR3 reads TGTGCCAGCAGTAGCAACACTGAAGCTTTCTTT.

The J gene is TRBJ1-2, the V gene TRBV12-3 or TRBV12-4, with D hard to call. V lost 3 bases and J 7 bases, leaving 12 bases between the germline ends. The CDR3 sequence is 13 residues long. The CDR3 DNA reads TGTGCCAGCAGTTTTCGGGTAATAGGTGGCTACACCTTC. Translated, it gives CASSFRVIGGYTF.

The chain recombines TRBV18 with TRBJ2-1; D remains unclear. Deletions cut 4 bases from V and 5 bases from J, with 6 bases between. CDR1 KGHSH and CDR2 LQKENI come from the germline V gene. This CDR3 contains 12 residues. The CDR3 sequence is CASSRSNNEQFF. DNA of the CDR3: TGTGCCAGCTCACGGAGTAACAATGAGCAGTTCTTC.

The V call is TRBV19, the J call TRBJ1-3; D is unclear. The germline gives CDR1 LNHDA, CDR2 SQIVND (reference sequence). This CDR3 is 15 amino acids long. Trimming removed 9 bases from V and 0 bases from J, with 15 bases in between. The chain's CDR3 is CASQYWRGSGNTIYF. The DNA of the CDR3 is TGTGCCAGCCAGTATTGGCGGGGCTCTGGAAACACCATATATTTT.

The chain joins TRBV3-1 (or the pseudogene TRBV3-2) to TRBJ1-2; 7 bases are shared with TRBD1. The V gene end was trimmed by 5 bases and the J gene end by 7 bases; junction bases not matched to a gene: 7. The length of the CDR3 is 13 residues. Germline-derived CDR1 and CDR2 are LGHDT and YNNKEL (reference sequence). CDR3 nucleotides: TGTGCCAGCAGCAACCGGGACAGTCTTGGCTACACCTTC. As protein: CASSNRDSLGYTF.

The chain is built from TRBV5-4 and TRBJ2-1; TRBD2 agrees at 8 bases. From germline, CDR1 is SGHNT and CDR2 YYREEE (reference sequence). The CDR3 is 16 amino acids. With 4 bases clipped from V and 4 bases from J, the junction kept 10 bases outside the gene matches. The CDR3 DNA sequence: TGTGCCAGCAGCGTCCCGGGGGGGGCGGGGTACAATGAGCAGTTCTTC. Translation gives CASSVPGGAGYNEQFF.

The chain is built from TRBV30 and TRBJ2-7; 7 bases match TRBD2. Trimming cost V 0 bases and J 3 bases; bases outside gene matches: 8. The V gene's germline CDR1 is GTSNPN and CDR2 SVGIG (reference sequence). The CDR3 spans 15 residues. The CDR3 DNA reads as TGTGCCTGGAGTGTGGAAGGGTGGGGGGGCTACGAGCAGTACTTC. Translation: CAWSVEGWGGYEQYF.

The V call is TRBV5-8, the J call TRBJ1-2; possibly TRBD1 for D (6 bases). Between the trimmed V and J ends, which lost 5 bases and 4 bases, there was a span of 15 bases. The germline V gene encodes CDR1 SGHTS and CDR2 YDEGEE. The CDR3 consists of 14 residues. The CDR3: CASSHTGFLYGYTF. The CDR3 region has the DNA TGTGCCAGCAGTCATACAGGGTTTCTCTATGGCTACACCTTC.

The chain couples TRBV5-1 to TRBJ2-3; TRBD2 agrees at 10 bases. Per germline, CDR1 SGHRS and CDR2 YFSETQ. Trimming cost V 2 bases and J 4 bases; bases outside gene matches: 13. This CDR3 comprises 18 residues. CDR3 sequence: CASSFGLAGESSADTQYF. CDR3 nucleotide sequence: TGCGCCAGCAGCTTCGGGCTAGCGGGAGAGAGTAGCGCAGATACGCAGTATTTT. Using reference TRBV5-1 and TRBJ2-3 for the parts outside the CDR3, the full variable domain is KAGVTQTPRYLIKTRGQQVTLSCSPISGHRSVSWYQQTPGQGLQFLFEYFSETQRNKGNFPGRFSGRQFSNSRSEMNVSTLELGDSALYLCASSFGLAGESSADTQYFGPGTRLTVL.

The genes are TRBV4-1 and TRBJ1-2; 7 positions match TRBD1. CDR1 is MGHRA and CDR2 is YSYEKL in the germline V gene. V lost 1 base to trimming and J lost 6 bases; unmatched junction nucleotides: 8. The CDR3 contains 15 residues. CDR3 in amino acids: CASSQGEGGADGYTF. The CDR3 nucleotides are TGCGCCAGCAGCCAAGGGGAAGGGGGCGCCGATGGCTACACCTTC.

J is TRBJ1-3 and V is TRBV28; 7 nucleotides line up with TRBD1. The CDR3 extends over 14 amino acids. The V segment lost 7 bases and the J segment 4 bases; nucleotides outside the gene matches: 7. Germline CDR1 MDHEN, CDR2 SYDVKM. CDR3 sequence (DNA): TGTGCCAGCACCCCGACAGGGAAGGGAAACACCATATATTTT. Amino acid sequence: CASTPTGKGNTIYF.

The chain employs TRBV6-2 or TRBV6-3 and TRBJ1-5, with no clear D. Looked up from germline, CDR1 is MNHEY and CDR2 is SVGEGT. The CDR3 sequence is 13 residues long. Trimming cost V 6 bases and J 2 bases, with 8 bases left between them. The CDR3 region has the DNA TGTGCCAGCAGCTCGACTGGCAATCAGCCCCAGCATTTT. The encoded protein is CASSSTGNQPQHF.

The chain is built from TRBV6-5 and TRBJ1-2, with D perhaps TRBD1 (5 bases). This CDR3 has 14 residues. Trimming removed 0 bases from V and 4 bases from J, with 9 bases in between. Looked up from germline, CDR1 is MNHEY and CDR2 is SVGAGI. CDR3 protein: CASSYSAQGYGYTF. The CDR3 DNA is TGTGCCAGCAGTTACTCCGCCCAGGGCTATGGCTACACCTTC.

The V and J genes are TRBV9 and TRBJ2-2; 14 bases are shared with TRBD2. CDR1 SGDLS and CDR2 YYNGEE come from the germline V gene. V shed 4 bases and J 10 bases; nucleotides not matched to a gene: 9. The CDR3 spans 16 residues. The CDR3 region has the DNA TGTGCCAGCAGCTCCCTGGGACTAGCGGGAGTGTTGGAGCTGTTTTTT. It is translated as CASSSLGLAGVLELFF.

V gene TRBV7-2 combines with J gene TRBJ1-6; 7 bases are a match to TRBD1. Germline CDR1 and CDR2: SGHTA and FQGNSA. The CDR3 is made up of 15 amino acids. V lost 1 base and J lost 10; bases outside the gene matches: 7. The DNA of the CDR3 is TGTGCCAGCAGCTTAGACCCGCGACAGGGCTCACCCCTCCACTTT. Residues: CASSLDPRQGSPLHF. Full variable domain (missing parts from reference TRBV7-2 and TRBJ1-6): GAGVSQSPSNKVTEKGKDVELRCDPISGHTALYWYRQSLGQGLEFLIYFQGNSAPDKSGLPSDRFSAERTGGSVSTLTIQRTQQEDSAVYLCASSLDPRQGSPLHFGNGTRLTVT.

This chain uses TRBV19 with TRBJ2-7, with 7 positions matching TRBD2. The germline gives CDR1 LNHDA, CDR2 SQIVND (reference sequence). Unmatched junction bases numbered 5, after V lost 3 bases and J lost 6 bases. The CDR3 totals 13 residues. CDR3 nucleotides: TGTGCCAGTAGTATGGCGGGAGCCGGCGAGCAGTACTTC. It specifies CASSMAGAGEQYF.

The gene calls are TRBV3-1 (or the pseudogene TRBV3-2) and TRBJ2-1; a possible D gene is TRBD1 (6 bases). Germline values: CDR1 LGHDT, CDR2 YNNKEL (reference sequence). This CDR3 region has 16 residues. Trimming pared 7 bases from V and 1 base from J, leaving 17 bases between. In DNA form, the CDR3 reads TGTGCCAGCACCCGAAGGGGGTGGGGGTCCTACAATGAGCAGTTCTTC. Encoded protein: CASTRRGWGSYNEQFF.

The V and J genes are TRBV5-4 and TRBJ1-3; TRBD1 agrees at 8 bases. Germline V lookup: CDR1 SGHNT, CDR2 YYREEE (reference sequence). The CDR3 contains 15 residues. The J segment lost 4 bases and the V segment lost 4 bases, leaving 7 bases of the junction unmatched. CDR3 in DNA: TGTGCCAGCAGCGTGGGACAGGCCCGGGGAAACACCATATATTTT. Translation gives CASSVGQARGNTIYF.